This TCR beta chain was captured in a study of beta chain features in type 1 diabetes. Notes on the study in general: Fewer insertions but more deletions were seen at VDJ junctions in type 1 diabetes patients. The study found moderately but significantly shorter TCRB CDR3s in all four CD4+ subsets of Type 1 diabetes patients.

V lost 2 bases, J lost 4 bases, and 5 bases stayed unmatched. CDR1 is WNHNN, CDR2 SYGVQD, per germline (reference sequence). The CDR3 extends over 14 amino acids. Expressed TCRB transcripts were sequenced because the isolated RNA had all been reverse transcribed beforehand. The method was immunoSEQ multiplex PCR; TCRdb's version includes in-frame clones alone and lacks a portion of them. Of some 290,000 clones in the sample, roughly a quarter are singletons; the top ten hold roughly 0.013%. This clone was seen only a few times. Its matching antigen is unknown. This chain links TRBV10-1 with TRBJ2-7, with 7 positions matching TRBD2. This clonotype was sampled from a woman in her 30s with type 1 diabetes. The sequenced sample consisted of naive CD4+ T cells from blood. Here the CDR3 reads CASSEEREPYEQYF. The CDR3 nucleotides read TGCGCCAGCAGTGAGGAGCGGGAACCTTACGAGCAGTACTTC.